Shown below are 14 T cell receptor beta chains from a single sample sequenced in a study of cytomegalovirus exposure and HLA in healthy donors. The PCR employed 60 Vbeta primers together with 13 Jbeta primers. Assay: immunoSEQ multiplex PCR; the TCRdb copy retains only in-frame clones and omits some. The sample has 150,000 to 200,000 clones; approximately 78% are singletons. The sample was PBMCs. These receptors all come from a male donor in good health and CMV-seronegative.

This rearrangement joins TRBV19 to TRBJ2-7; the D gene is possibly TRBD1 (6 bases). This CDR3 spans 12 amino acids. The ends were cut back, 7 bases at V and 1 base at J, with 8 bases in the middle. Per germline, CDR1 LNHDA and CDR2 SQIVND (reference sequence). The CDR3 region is CASTDRSYEQYF. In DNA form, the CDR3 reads TGTGCCAGTACCGACAGGTCCTACGAGCAGTACTTC.

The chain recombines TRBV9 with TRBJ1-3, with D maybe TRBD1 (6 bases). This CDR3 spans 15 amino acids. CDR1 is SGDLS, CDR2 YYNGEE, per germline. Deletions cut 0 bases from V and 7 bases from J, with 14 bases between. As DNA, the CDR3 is TGTGCCAGCAGCGTAGAAGGGCCGAGGGGGAACACCATATATTTT. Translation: CASSVEGPRGNTIYF.

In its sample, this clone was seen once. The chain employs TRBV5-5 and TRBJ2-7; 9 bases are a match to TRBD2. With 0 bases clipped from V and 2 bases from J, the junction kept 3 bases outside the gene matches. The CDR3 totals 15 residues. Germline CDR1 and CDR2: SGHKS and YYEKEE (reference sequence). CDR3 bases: TGTGCCAGCAGCTTGGGGCTAGCGGGACCCTACGAGCAGTACTTC. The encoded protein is CASSLGLAGPYEQYF. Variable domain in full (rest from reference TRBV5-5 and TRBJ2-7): DAGVTQSPTHLIKTRGQQVTLRCSPISGHKSVSWYQQVLGQGPQFIFQYYEKEERGRGNFPDRFSARQFPNYSSELNVNALLLGDSALYLCASSLGLAGPYEQYFGPGTRLTVT.

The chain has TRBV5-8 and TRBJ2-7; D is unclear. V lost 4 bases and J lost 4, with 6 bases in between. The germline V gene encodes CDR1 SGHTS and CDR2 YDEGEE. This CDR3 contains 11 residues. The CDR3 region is CASSPPYEQYF. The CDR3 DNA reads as TGTGCCAGCAGCCCCCCTTACGAGCAGTACTTC.

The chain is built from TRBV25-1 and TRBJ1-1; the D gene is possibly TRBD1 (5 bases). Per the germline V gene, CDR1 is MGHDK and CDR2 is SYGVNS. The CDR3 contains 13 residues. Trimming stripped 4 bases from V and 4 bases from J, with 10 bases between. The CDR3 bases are TGTGCCAGCAGTGTGGGGGGTGGCACTGAAGCTTTCTTT. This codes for CASSVGGGTEAFF.

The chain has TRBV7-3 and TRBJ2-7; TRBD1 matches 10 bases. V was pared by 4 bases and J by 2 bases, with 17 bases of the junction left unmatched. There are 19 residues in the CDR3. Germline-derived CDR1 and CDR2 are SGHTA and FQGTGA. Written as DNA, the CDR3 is TGTGCCAGCAGCTCTGGGGACAGGGGCCTTCCAGACCCTCCCTACGAGCAGTACTTC. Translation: CASSSGDRGLPDPPYEQYF.

CDR3 protein: CASSLTQAGPQETQYF. DNA for the CDR3: TGTGCCAGCAGCTTAACTCAGGCAGGGCCCCAAGAGACCCAGTACTTC. The chain has TRBV7-3 and TRBJ2-5, with D perhaps matching TRBD1 (5 bases). The germline V gene has CDR1 SGHTA and CDR2 FQGTGA. The CDR3 sequence is 16 residues long. Trimming took off 0 bases at V and 1 base at J, with 12 bases between the two ends.

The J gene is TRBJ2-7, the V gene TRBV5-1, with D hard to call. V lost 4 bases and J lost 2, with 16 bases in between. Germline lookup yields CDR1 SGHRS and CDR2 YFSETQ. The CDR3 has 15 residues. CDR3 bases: TGCGCCAGCAGCCCTAGTGCAGCAACTACCTACGAGCAGTACTTC. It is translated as CASSPSAATTYEQYF.

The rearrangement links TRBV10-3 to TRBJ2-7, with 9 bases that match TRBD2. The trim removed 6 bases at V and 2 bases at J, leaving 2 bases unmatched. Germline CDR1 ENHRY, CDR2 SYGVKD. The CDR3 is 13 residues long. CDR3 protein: CAIRTSGTYEQYF. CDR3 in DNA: TGTGCCATCAGGACTAGCGGAACCTACGAGCAGTACTTC.

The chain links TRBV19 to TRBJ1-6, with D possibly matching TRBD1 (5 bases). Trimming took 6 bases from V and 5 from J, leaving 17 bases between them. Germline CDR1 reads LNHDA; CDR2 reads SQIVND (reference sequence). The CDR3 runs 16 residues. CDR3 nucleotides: TGTGCCAGTAGGAACATCGGCAGGGCGGATAATTCACCCCTCCACTTT. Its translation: CASRNIGRADNSPLHF.

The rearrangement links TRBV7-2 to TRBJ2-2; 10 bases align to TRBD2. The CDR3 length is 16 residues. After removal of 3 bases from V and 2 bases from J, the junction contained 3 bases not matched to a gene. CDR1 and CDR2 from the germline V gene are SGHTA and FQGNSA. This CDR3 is CASSFSSGRNTGELFF. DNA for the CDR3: TGTGCCAGCAGCTTTTCTAGCGGGAGAAACACCGGGGAGCTGTTTTTT.

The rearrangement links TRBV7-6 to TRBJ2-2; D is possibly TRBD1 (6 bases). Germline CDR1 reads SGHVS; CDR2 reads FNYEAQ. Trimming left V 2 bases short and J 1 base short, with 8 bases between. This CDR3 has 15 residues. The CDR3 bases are TGTGCCAGCAGCTTACGAGGGGGGAACACCGGGGAGCTGTTTTTT. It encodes CASSLRGGNTGELFF.

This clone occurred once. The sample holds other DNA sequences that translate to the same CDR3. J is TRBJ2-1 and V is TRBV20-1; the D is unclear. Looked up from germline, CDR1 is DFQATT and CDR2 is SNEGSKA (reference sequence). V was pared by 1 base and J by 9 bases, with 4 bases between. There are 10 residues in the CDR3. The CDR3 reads CSARAFEQFF. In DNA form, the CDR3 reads TGCAGTGCTAGAGCTTTTGAGCAGTTCTTC.

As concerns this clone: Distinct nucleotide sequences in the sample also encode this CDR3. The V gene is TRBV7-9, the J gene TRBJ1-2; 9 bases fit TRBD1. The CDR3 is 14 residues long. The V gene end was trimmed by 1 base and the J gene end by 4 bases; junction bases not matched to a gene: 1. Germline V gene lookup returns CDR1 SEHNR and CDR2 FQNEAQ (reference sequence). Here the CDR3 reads CASSLDRGLYGYTF. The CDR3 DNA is TGTGCCAGCAGCTTAGACAGGGGGCTCTATGGCTACACCTTC.